This T cell receptor beta chain was identified in a study of T cells in Graves' hyperthyroidism and ophthalmopathy. Study-level findings and limits: Ophthalmopathy could be told apart from stable hyperthyroidism with a 13 V-J model. The majority of expanded thyroid clonotypes above 0.001 also appeared in blood.

V shed 4 bases and J 0 bases; nucleotides not matched to a gene: 8. The germline CDR1 and CDR2 sequences are SGHRS and YFSETQ. The CDR3 is 16 residues long. Many counts were recorded for this clonotype. Its antigen remains unidentified. On the basis of clinical symptoms, serum thyroxine and TRAb, thyroid ultrasound and orbital computed tomography, diagnoses were made. Authors of the study amplified TCR beta CDR3 regions from RNA transcripts. HTBI primers were the set used in a first-round RT-PCR of the TCR CDR3. Using its own MiXCR run on the multiplex PCR reads, TCRdb lists one record per CDR3 protein. Among fewer than 450,000 distinct CDR3 sequences listed, about 18% were seen once.

The clonotype originates from a woman aged 25 to 39 with Graves' hyperthyroidism that later progressed to Graves' ophthalmopathy. The chain joins TRBV5-1 to TRBJ2-7; TRBD1 matches at 9 bases. Sequenced input: blood. The CDR3 loop is CASSLGQGASSYEQYF. CDR3 nucleotides: TGCGCCAGCAGCCTGGGACAGGGTGCGAGCTCCTACGAGCAGTACTTC.